This T cell receptor (beta chain) is drawn from a study of blood T cell repertoires in COVID-19. Sequencing used immunoSEQ multiplex PCR; TCRdb keeps in-frame clones, though not all of them. The sample lists 150,000 or so clones, approximately 92% occurring once. In germline, CDR1 is SGHTA, CDR2 FQGNSA. This CDR3 is 15 amino acids long. V dropped 6 bases and J dropped 0; count of bases not matched to a gene: 6. The chain links TRBV7-2 to TRBJ2-3, with TRBD1 matching over 7 bases. This TCR was recovered from a woman in her 50s with acute or convalescent COVID-19. Sequenced: peripheral blood. CDR3 amino acids: CASSRQGSSTDTQYF. The CDR3 DNA reads as TGTGCCAGCAGTAGACAGGGATCTAGCACAGATACGCAGTATTTT.